This TCR beta chain derives from a study of cytomegalovirus exposure and HLA in healthy donors. Use of 60 Vbeta and 13 Jbeta primers characterized the PCR. Repertoires were generated with immunoSEQ multiplex PCR, while TCRdb's copy carries only in-frame clones and drops some. The sample consists of around 94,000 clones, roughly four fifths of them appearing once. Overall study findings and caveats: Across donors, most TCRs were seen rarely, yet some public ones were widespread. Researchers reported that a few CMV-associated chains were confirmed in vitro as CMV antigen-specific.

Notes on this clone: The antigen remains undetermined.

The CDR3 is 14 residues long. CDR1 and CDR2 from the germline V gene are MDHEN and SYDVKM. The V gene lost 5 bases and the J gene lost 4 bases, with 14 bases spanning the gap. The V call is TRBV28, the J call TRBJ1-2, with D possibly matching TRBD1 (5 bases). The sample taken for sequencing was PBMCs. This TCR was recovered from a male donor in good health and CMV-seropositive. CDR3 nucleotide sequence: TGTGCCAGCAGTACCTCGGGACTTGGCTATGGCTACACCTTC. It codes for CASSTSGLGYGYTF.